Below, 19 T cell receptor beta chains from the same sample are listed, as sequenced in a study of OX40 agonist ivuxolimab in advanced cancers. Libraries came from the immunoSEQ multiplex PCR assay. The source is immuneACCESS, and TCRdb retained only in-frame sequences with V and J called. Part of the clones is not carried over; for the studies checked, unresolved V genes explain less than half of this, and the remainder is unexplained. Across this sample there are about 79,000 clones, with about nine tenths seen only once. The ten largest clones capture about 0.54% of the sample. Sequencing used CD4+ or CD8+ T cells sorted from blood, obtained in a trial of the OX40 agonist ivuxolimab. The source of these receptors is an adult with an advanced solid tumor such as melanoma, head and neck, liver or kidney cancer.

The CDR3 DNA reads TGTGCCACCCAGTACGAGGCGTACTTCTCTGGGGCCAACGTCCTGACTTTC. This sequence encodes CATQYEAYFSGANVLTF. The chain recombines TRBV7-9 with TRBJ2-6; no reliable D call. Germline V gives CDR1 SEHNR, CDR2 FQNEAQ (reference sequence). Trimming removed 10 bases at V and 0 bases at J, with 19 bases between. The CDR3 has 17 amino acids.

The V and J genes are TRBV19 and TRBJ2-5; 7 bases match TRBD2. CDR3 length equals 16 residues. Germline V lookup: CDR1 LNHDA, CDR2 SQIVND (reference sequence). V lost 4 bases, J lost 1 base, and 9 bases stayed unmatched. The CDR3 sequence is CASSNHLLAAQETQYF. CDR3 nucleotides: TGTGCCAGTAGTAACCACCTCCTAGCGGCCCAAGAGACCCAGTACTTC.

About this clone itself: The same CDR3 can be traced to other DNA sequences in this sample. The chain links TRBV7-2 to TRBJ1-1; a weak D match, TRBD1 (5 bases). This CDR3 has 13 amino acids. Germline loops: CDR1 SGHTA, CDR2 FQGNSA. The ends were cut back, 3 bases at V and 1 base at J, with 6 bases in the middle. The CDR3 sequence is CASSLTENTEAFF. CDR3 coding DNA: TGTGCCAGCAGCTTGACAGAGAACACTGAAGCTTTCTTT.

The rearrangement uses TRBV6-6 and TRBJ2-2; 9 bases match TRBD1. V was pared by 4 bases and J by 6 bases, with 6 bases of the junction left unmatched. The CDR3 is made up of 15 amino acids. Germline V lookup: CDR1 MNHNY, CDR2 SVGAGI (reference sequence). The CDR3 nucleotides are TGTGCCAGCAGTTCCGGGACAGGGAAGGCCGGGGAGCTGTTTTTT. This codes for CASSSGTGKAGELFF.

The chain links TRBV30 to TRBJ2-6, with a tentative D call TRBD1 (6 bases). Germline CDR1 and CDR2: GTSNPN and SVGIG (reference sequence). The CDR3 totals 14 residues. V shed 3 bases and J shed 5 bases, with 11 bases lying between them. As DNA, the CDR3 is TGTGCCTGGAGGGCAGGGGTGCGGGCCAACGTCCTGACTTTC. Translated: CAWRAGVRANVLTF.

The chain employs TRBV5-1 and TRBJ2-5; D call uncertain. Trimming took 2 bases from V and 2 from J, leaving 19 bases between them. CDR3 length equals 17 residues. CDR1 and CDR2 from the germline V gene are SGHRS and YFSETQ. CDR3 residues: CASSFPREGRSQETQYF. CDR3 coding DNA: TGCGCCAGCAGCTTCCCAAGGGAAGGCAGAAGTCAAGAGACCCAGTACTTC.

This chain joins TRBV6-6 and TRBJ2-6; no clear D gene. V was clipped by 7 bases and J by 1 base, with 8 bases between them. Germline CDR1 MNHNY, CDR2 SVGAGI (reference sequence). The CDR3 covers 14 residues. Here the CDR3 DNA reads TGTGCCAGCACCCAAATATCTGGGGCCAACGTCCTGACTTTC. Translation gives CASTQISGANVLTF.

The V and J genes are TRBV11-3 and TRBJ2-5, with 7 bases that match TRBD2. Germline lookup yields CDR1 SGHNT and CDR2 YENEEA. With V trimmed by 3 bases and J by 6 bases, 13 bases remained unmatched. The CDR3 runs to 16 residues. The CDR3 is CASSLTPGGLGKTQYF. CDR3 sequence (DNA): TGTGCCAGCAGCTTGACCCCGGGGGGATTGGGTAAGACCCAGTACTTC.

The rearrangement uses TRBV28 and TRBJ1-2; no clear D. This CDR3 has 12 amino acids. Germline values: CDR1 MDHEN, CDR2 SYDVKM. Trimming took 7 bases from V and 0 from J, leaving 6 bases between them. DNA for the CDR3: TGTGCCAGCACGCCTGCTAACTATGGCTACACCTTC. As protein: CASTPANYGYTF.

The CDR3 sequence is CASSPQGVHNEQFF. CDR3 DNA: TGTGCCAGTAGTCCCCAGGGCGTCCACAATGAGCAGTTCTTC. The chain carries TRBV19 and TRBJ2-1; weak D call: TRBD1 (5 bases). The CDR3 is 14 amino acids. Germline V gene data show CDR1 as LNHDA and CDR2 as SQIVND (reference sequence). Trimming removed 5 bases at V and 5 bases at J, with 13 bases between.

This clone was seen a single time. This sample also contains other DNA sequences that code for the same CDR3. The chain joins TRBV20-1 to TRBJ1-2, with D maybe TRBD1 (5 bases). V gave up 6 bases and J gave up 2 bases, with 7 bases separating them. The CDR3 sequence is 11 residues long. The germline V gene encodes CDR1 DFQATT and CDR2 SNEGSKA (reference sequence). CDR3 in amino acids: CSATGNYGYTF. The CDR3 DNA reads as TGCAGTGCAACAGGAAACTATGGCTACACCTTC.

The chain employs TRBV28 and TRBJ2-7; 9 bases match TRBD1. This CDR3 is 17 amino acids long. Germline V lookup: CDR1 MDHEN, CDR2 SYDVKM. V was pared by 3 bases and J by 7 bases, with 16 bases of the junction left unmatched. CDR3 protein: CASSLRIYRDRAREQYF. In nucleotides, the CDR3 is TGTGCCAGCAGTTTGCGGATTTACCGGGACAGGGCGAGGGAGCAGTACTTC. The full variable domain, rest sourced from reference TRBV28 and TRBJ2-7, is DVKVTQSSRYLVKRTGEKVFLECVQDMDHENMFWYRQDPGLGLRLIYFSYDVKMKEKGDIPEGYSVSREKKERFSLILESASTNQTSMYLCASSLRIYRDRAREQYFGPGTRLTVT.

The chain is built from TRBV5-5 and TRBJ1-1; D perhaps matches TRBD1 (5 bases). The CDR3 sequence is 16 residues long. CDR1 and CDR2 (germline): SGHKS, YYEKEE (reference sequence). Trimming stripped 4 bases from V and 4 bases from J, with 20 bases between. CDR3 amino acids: CASSRYGAERTTEAFF. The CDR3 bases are TGTGCCAGCAGCCGTTACGGGGCGGAAAGGACCACTGAAGCTTTCTTT. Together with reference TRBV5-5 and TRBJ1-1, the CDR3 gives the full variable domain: DAGVTQSPTHLIKTRGQQVTLRCSPISGHKSVSWYQQVLGQGPQFIFQYYEKEERGRGNFPDRFSARQFPNYSSELNVNALLLGDSALYLCASSRYGAERTTEAFFGQGTRLTVV.

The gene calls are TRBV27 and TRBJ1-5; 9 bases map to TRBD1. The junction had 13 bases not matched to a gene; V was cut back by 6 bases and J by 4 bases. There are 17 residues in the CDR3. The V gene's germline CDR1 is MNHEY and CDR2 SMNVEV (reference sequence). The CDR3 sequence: CASRTGTGILANQPQHF. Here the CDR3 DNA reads TGTGCCAGCAGAACCGGGACAGGGATCCTAGCAAATCAGCCCCAGCATTTT.

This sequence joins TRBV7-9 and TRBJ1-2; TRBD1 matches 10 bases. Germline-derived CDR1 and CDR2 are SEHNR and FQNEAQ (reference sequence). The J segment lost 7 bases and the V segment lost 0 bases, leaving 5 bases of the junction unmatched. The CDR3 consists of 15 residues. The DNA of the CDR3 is TGTGCCAGCAGCTTAGCTTCTGGGACAGGGGCTGGCTACACCTTC. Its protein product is CASSLASGTGAGYTF.

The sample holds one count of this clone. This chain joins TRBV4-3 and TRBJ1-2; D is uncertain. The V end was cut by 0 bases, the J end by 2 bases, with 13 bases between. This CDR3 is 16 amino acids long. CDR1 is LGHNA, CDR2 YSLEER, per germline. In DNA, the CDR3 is TGCGCCAGCAGCCAAGATTGGGGATTTATCAACTATGGCTACACCTTC. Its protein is CASSQDWGFINYGYTF.

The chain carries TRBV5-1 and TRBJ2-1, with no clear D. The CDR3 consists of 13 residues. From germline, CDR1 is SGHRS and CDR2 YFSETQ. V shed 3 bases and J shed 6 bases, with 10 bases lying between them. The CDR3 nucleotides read TGCGCCAGCAGCTGGTCAGAGGCCAATGAGCAGTTCTTC. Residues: CASSWSEANEQFF.

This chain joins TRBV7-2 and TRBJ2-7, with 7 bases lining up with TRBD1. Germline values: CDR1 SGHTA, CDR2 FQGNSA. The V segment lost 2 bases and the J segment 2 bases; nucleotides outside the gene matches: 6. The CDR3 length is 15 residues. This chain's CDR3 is CASSLIKGQTYEQYF. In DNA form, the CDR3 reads TGTGCCAGCAGCTTAATAAAGGGACAGACCTACGAGCAGTACTTC.

The CDR3 region has the DNA TGCGCCAGCAGCAAACTCGGACAGGGGAAAGAGACCCAGTACTTC. The encoded protein is CASSKLGQGKETQYF. This rearrangement joins TRBV5-1 to TRBJ2-5; 9 bases line up with TRBD1. J lost 3 bases, V lost 4 bases, and 7 bases had no gene match. Germline loops: CDR1 SGHRS, CDR2 YFSETQ. The CDR3 extends over 15 amino acids.